The 4 T cell receptor beta chains below come from one sample, sequenced in a study of T cells after yellow fever vaccination. TCRdb recomputed calls from the 5' RACE reads with MiXCR, one row per CDR3 protein. This table holds around 350,000 distinct CDR3 sequences, around a tenth found once. Source: PBMCs, taken on the day of the first yellow fever vaccination. Every receptor here comes from a man aged 18 to 29 who received the YFV17D yellow fever vaccine.

The chain recombines TRBV18 with TRBJ2-1; 11 bases map to TRBD2. V shed 3 bases and J 5 bases; nucleotides not matched to a gene: 15. Germline assignment: CDR1 KGHSH and CDR2 LQKENI. The CDR3 is 19 residues long. CDR3 sequence (DNA): TGTGCCAGCTCACCCCTCACCCTTAGCGGGGGGGCCGGTAACAATGAGCAGTTCTTC. It codes for CASSPLTLSGGAGNNEQFF.

This clonotype was counted between two and nine times. The chain joins TRBV15 to TRBJ2-7; D ambiguous. The CDR3 is made up of 13 amino acids. V lost 3 bases to trimming and J lost 6 bases, with 12 bases between them. CDR1 and CDR2 from the germline V gene are LNHNV and YYDKDF (reference sequence). The CDR3 sequence: CATSRKEPSEQYF. CDR3 coding DNA: TGTGCCACCAGCAGGAAAGAGCCTTCCGAGCAGTACTTC.

This clonotype was seen more than once but under ten times. V gene TRBV5-1 combines with J gene TRBJ2-1, with D possibly called TRBD1 or TRBD2 (5 bases each). Germline loops: CDR1 SGHRS, CDR2 YFSETQ. The germline V and J ends were trimmed by 4 bases and 5 bases, with 16 bases remaining between them. This CDR3 spans 15 amino acids. In DNA, the CDR3 is TGCGCCAGCAGCCCGGGACCGTTTATGAACAATGAGCAGTTCTTC. Translated: CASSPGPFMNNEQFF.

J is TRBJ1-1 and V is TRBV7-8; no firm D call. The CDR3 contains 13 residues. Per the germline V gene, CDR1 is SGHVS and CDR2 is FQNEAQ. With 2 bases removed from V and 10 bases from J, the gap between germline ends came to 14 bases. The CDR3 sequence: CASSLTSLGPAFF. DNA for the CDR3: TGTGCCAGCAGCTTAACCTCCCTTGGGCCAGCTTTCTTT.